This T cell receptor beta chain comes out of a study of blood T cell repertoires in COVID-19 (dated by TCRdb to 2018 to 2021). Study-level background: The collaborator samples originated in the United States, Italy and Spain and spanned the acute and convalescent phases of COVID-19. A freely available public database, intended as a resource for researchers studying the immune response to SARS-CoV-2, is where the repertoires were released. Where available, HLA class I and class II types were taken from metadata supplied by the sample provider and were not determined by assay-based typing. Sample metadata almost always included a de-identified subject ID, COVID-19 status, age in years and sex. Subjects who had been exposed to COVID-19, were actively infected with it, or had recovered from it provided the deeply sampled blood TCRbeta repertoires that made up the dataset. The samples were drawn from the first 160 participants of the ongoing ImmuneRACE study and from 950 to 1,500 subjects provided by 6 global collaborators. The material from the prospective study consisted of cDNA or gDNA derived from T cells, B-cell-depleted T cells, or PBMCs.

Collaborating institutions collected whole blood in K2EDTA tubes following their own protocols. For TCRbeta analysis, collaborators shipped samples as frozen whole blood, isolated PBMCs, or DNA extracted from either of those sample types. As regards this clone: Its cognate antigen has yet to be identified. Qualities for individual bases were not recorded, and no much larger clone is one base off.

Findings and caveats that apply to the study as a whole: The quantity of clinical and demographic metadata differed by source and by participant and was supplied without curation.

TCRbeta CDR3 regions were amplified from genomic DNA using the immunoSEQ Assay, a bias-controlled multiplex PCR. For the original study's pipeline: Nucleated cell counts per sample were estimated from amplification of reference gene primers within the assay. To quantify the absolute abundance of each unique TCRbeta CDR3 rearrangement, sequence reads were collapsed and filtered. For each sample, productive Simpson clonality was calculated by taking the square root of Simpson's diversity index across productive rearrangements. TCRdb took over this immuneACCESS table, retaining in-frame rearrangements with V and J assigned. Such tables are incomplete; in checked studies, under half of the missing clones stem from an unresolved V gene, and the remainder is unexplained. V and J calls plus clone size are reproduced from that table; the DNA served to infer D and trimming. This sample holds roughly 90,000 clones; 75% to 90% were observed only once. The ten largest clones add up to roughly 5.2% of the sample.

The clonotype was recovered from a woman older than 75 with active COVID-19. Input material: peripheral blood.

The base sequence is TGTGCCAGCAGCCCCTCACTAGCGGGGCCTTCCTACGAGCAGTACTTC. Its protein product is CASSPSLAGPSYEQYF. The chain is made from TRBV27 and TRBJ2-7; 10 bases in the junction line up with TRBD2. Reading the germline V gene (reference sequence) gives CDR1 MNHEY and CDR2 SMNVEV. Counted from cysteine to phenylalanine, this CDR3 has 16 amino acids. The CDR3 DNA has 48 bases and is translated from base 1. V trim: 6 bases; J trim: 1 base; unmatched bases: 9.